This record looks at one TCR beta chain sequence and its context. The sample belongs to a study of blood T cell repertoires in COVID-19. Patients of the Seattle cohort, enrolled during active infection, were followed longitudinally. Generated by immunoSEQ multiplex PCR, the TCRdb table keeps only in-frame clones and is missing some. The table shows about 310,000 clones, with 90% occurring only once. This clonotype was obtained from a woman aged 40 to 55 with COVID-19, enrolled during active disease. Sequencing used peripheral blood.

CDR3 coding DNA: TGTGCCAGCAGCCGGGACAGGGAATGGGATGGCTACACCTTC. The encoded protein is CASSRDREWDGYTF. V usage is TRBV6-5 and J usage is TRBJ1-2; 9 bases align to TRBD1. Germline assignment: CDR1 MNHEY and CDR2 SVGAGI. The length of the CDR3 is 14 residues. The trim removed 6 bases at V and 6 bases at J, leaving 8 bases unmatched.